This T cell receptor (beta chain) was sequenced during a study of early T cells in non-severe SARS-CoV-2 infection. Overall study context: Bulk RNA isolated from unsorted whole blood underwent sequencing; chains were not paired.

Findings and limits, study-wide: Anti-spike CD8 responses were favored by VDJdb matching, which missed private and CD4 specificities.

The CDR3 totals 13 residues. Germline assignment: CDR1 SGHAT and CDR2 FQNNGV. The ends were cut back, 2 bases at V and 2 bases at J, with 7 bases in the middle. In this sample, this clonotype turned up a few times. Its antigen is not identified. Unique molecular identifiers were affixed to single, distinct cDNA molecules. TCRdb recomputed calls from the 5' RACE reads with MiXCR, one row per CDR3 protein. Of around 20,000 distinct CDR3 sequences detected, 4% to 4.5% appear once; the ten largest clones hold more than 1.1%. The source is an adult who was a healthcare worker with PCR-confirmed SARS-CoV-2 infection or an uninfected control (not recorded which). The sequenced sample was whole blood. V is TRBV11-2 and J is TRBJ2-7; D is possibly TRBD1 (5 bases). The CDR3 spells CASSLFRAYEQYF. CDR3 bases: TGTGCCAGCAGCTTATTCAGGGCCTACGAGCAGTACTTC.